This T cell receptor (beta chain) is drawn from a study of blood T cell repertoires in COVID-19. Libraries were prepared by immunoSEQ multiplex PCR; TCRdb keeps only in-frame clonotypes and omits some of them. Of fewer than 95,000 clones listed, 89% were seen once; the top ten hold 8% to 9.5%. V shed 11 bases and J 4 bases; nucleotides not matched to a gene: 20. CDR3 size: 19 residues. CDR1 is ENHRY, CDR2 SYGVKD, per germline. The origin of this receptor is a man aged 45 to 65 with acute or convalescent COVID-19. The rearrangement uses TRBV10-3 and TRBJ2-1; 13 bases are a match to TRBD2. Sequenced material: peripheral blood. CDR3 residues: CALRPDSRTSGGRYNEQFF. The DNA of the CDR3 is TGTGCCCTTCGGCCGGACAGCCGGACTAGCGGGGGCCGATACAATGAGCAGTTCTTC.